This note documents a single T cell receptor beta chain sequence. Its antigen is still unknown. Blood samples of approximately 2.5 ml were drawn from every donor. This CDR3 spans 13 amino acids. For each CDR3 protein, TCRdb gives one entry from its re-call of the 5' RACE reads, without DNA. This sample's clone table lists about 450,000 distinct CDR3 sequences. The sample comes from a study of monozygotic twins with inflammatory bowel disease. Study conclusions and caveats: For IBD patients, clonotypes shared with others were fewer than for healthy twins, especially with disease activity. No detectable difference in repertoire similarity separated concordant from discordant twins, possibly as a result of limited power. Subtypes among T cells remained indistinguishable.

The sample was blood. V gene TRBV12-3 or TRBV12-4 combines with J gene TRBJ2-3; TCRdb's assignment of TRBD2 cannot be checked, as there is no DNA. The receptor was derived from a human donor with ulcerative colitis or Crohn's disease, or a healthy co-twin of an affected twin (not recorded which). This chain's CDR3 is CASALPSTDTQYF.